These 18 T cell receptor beta chains came from one sample sequenced in a study of cytomegalovirus exposure and HLA in healthy donors. PCR employed 60 Vbeta and 13 Jbeta primers. The table came from immunoSEQ multiplex PCR; TCRdb's copy has only in-frame clones and leaves some out. Of roughly 100,000 clones listed, approximately 71% are singletons. Sequences were obtained from PBMCs. The source is a man between 35 and 55 years old in good health and CMV-seronegative.

The chain links TRBV18 to TRBJ2-3; TRBD2 matches at 14 bases. Germline values: CDR1 KGHSH, CDR2 LQKENI. V gave up 5 bases and J gave up 0 bases; unmatched junction bases: 4. The CDR3 runs 17 residues. CDR3 in amino acids: CASSSRLAGGSTDTQYF. The CDR3 DNA sequence: TGTGCCAGCTCATCGCGACTAGCGGGGGGGAGCACAGATACGCAGTATTTT. Together with reference TRBV18 and TRBJ2-3, the CDR3 gives the full variable domain: NAGVMQNPRHLVRRRGQEARLRCSPMKGHSHVYWYRQLPEEGLKFMVYLQKENIIDESGMPKERFSAEFPKEGPSILRIQQVVRGDSAAYFCASSSRLAGGSTDTQYFGPGTRLTVL.

V and J are TRBV5-4 and TRBJ2-5, with 8 bases matching TRBD2. The CDR3 is 14 amino acids. Per germline, CDR1 SGHNT and CDR2 YYREEE (reference sequence). V trimming: 1 base; J trimming: 3 bases; junction bases outside the gene matches: 2. The CDR3 here is CASSLISGEETQYF. The DNA of the CDR3 is TGTGCCAGCAGCTTGATTAGCGGGGAAGAGACCCAGTACTTC.

The chain joins TRBV15 to TRBJ2-1; 8 bases agree with TRBD1. This CDR3 is built from 18 residues. In germline, CDR1 is LNHNV, CDR2 YYDKDF (reference sequence). V shed 1 base and J 4 bases; nucleotides not matched to a gene: 12. CDR3 in DNA: TGTGCCACCAGCAGAGTCGGCGCGGGGACAGGAAATTACAATGAGCAGTTCTTC. It encodes CATSRVGAGTGNYNEQFF.

The genes are TRBV4-2 and TRBJ2-2, with TRBD2 matching 11 bases. This CDR3 contains 17 residues. The V segment lost 2 bases and the J segment 6 bases; nucleotides outside the gene matches: 8. CDR1 and CDR2 from the germline V gene are LGHNA and YNFKEQ. The CDR3 nucleotides read TGTGCCAGCAGCCAACGTAGCGGGGGGGCCCAGCCCGGGGAGCTGTTTTTT. Encoded protein: CASSQRSGGAQPGELFF.

The J gene is TRBJ1-1, the V gene TRBV11-3, with TRBD1 matching 7 bases. Germline V CDR1 and CDR2: SGHNT, YENEEA. CDR3 size: 13 residues. The ends lost 3 bases at V and 5 bases at J; junction bases unmatched: 3. DNA for the CDR3: TGTGCCAGCAGCTTTCAACAGGGGACTGAAGCTTTCTTT. Amino acid sequence: CASSFQQGTEAFF.

The V and J genes are TRBV9 and TRBJ2-3; D might be TRBD1 (5 bases). Germline V lookup: CDR1 SGDLS, CDR2 YYNGEE. CDR3 length equals 15 residues. Trimming removed 0 bases at V and 4 bases at J, with 12 bases between. The DNA for the CDR3 is TGTGCCAGCAGCGTAGGATCAGGGTCGGCAGATACGCAGTATTTT. Its protein product is CASSVGSGSADTQYF.

The rearrangement links TRBV4-1 to TRBJ2-3; D possibly corresponds to TRBD2 (6 bases). CDR1 and CDR2 (germline): MGHRA, YSYEKL. This CDR3 is 17 amino acids long. V gave up 4 bases and J gave up 1 base, with 18 bases separating them. CDR3 bases: TGCGCCAGCAGCCGGACTCTACTGCAGCGGGGCACAGATACGCAGTATTTT. This encodes CASSRTLLQRGTDTQYF.

V gene TRBV6-6 combines with J gene TRBJ1-2; tentative D call: TRBD1 (6 bases). The V and J ends lost 6 bases and 5 bases respectively, with 13 bases between them. This CDR3 is built from 13 residues. Germline V gene data show CDR1 as MNHNY and CDR2 as SVGAGI (reference sequence). This chain's CDR3 is CASRETGLYGYTF. The CDR3 DNA follows: TGTGCCAGCAGGGAGACAGGACTTTATGGCTACACCTTC.

The chain combines TRBV2 with TRBJ1-1, with D perhaps TRBD1 (6 bases). The V end was cut by 9 bases, the J end by 4 bases, with 12 bases between. There are 12 residues in the CDR3. The germline V gene has CDR1 SNHLY and CDR2 FYNNEI. The CDR3 DNA sequence: TGTGCCAGAACAGGGTACGGCACTGAAGCTTTCTTT. Protein sequence: CARTGYGTEAFF.

This clone was seen just once. The chain uses TRBV7-3 and TRBJ1-5, with TRBD1 matching over 9 bases. The CDR3 consists of 14 residues. The V gene's germline CDR1 is SGHTA and CDR2 FQGTGA. With 5 bases clipped from V and 3 bases from J, the junction kept 2 bases outside the gene matches. DNA for the CDR3: TGTGCCAGCAGCCGGACAGGGGTCAATCAGCCCCAGCATTTT. Translating it yields CASSRTGVNQPQHF.

A few counts support this clone. This chain joins TRBV4-1 and TRBJ2-7, with 12 positions matching TRBD2. Germline assignment: CDR1 MGHRA and CDR2 YSYEKL. V trimming: 4 bases; J trimming: 4 bases; junction bases outside the gene matches: 8. The CDR3 is 16 residues long. The CDR3 loop is CASSPRLAGALYEQYF. The CDR3 DNA sequence: TGCGCCAGCAGCCCCCGACTAGCGGGGGCGTTATACGAGCAGTACTTC.

The chain employs TRBV7-9 and TRBJ1-5; D unclear. CDR3 size: 12 residues. V gave up 3 bases and J gave up 4 bases, with 4 bases separating them. Germline V gives CDR1 SEHNR, CDR2 FQNEAQ (reference sequence). CDR3 coding DNA: TGTGCCAGCAGCTTTCTAAATCAGCCCCAGCATTTT. The encoded protein is CASSFLNQPQHF.

The V gene is TRBV5-1, the J gene TRBJ2-1; tentative D call: TRBD1 (5 bases). Germline lookup yields CDR1 SGHRS and CDR2 YFSETQ. The V gene lost 0 bases and the J gene lost 8 bases, with 15 bases spanning the gap. The CDR3 contains 15 residues. In nucleotides, the CDR3 is TGCGCCAGCAGCTTGGGGCAGGGTAGGTTCGATGAGCAGTTCTTC. Protein: CASSLGQGRFDEQFF.

This chain connects TRBV10-3 to TRBJ1-1; 10 nucleotides align to TRBD1. The V gene's germline CDR1 is ENHRY and CDR2 SYGVKD. Trimming removed 8 bases from V and 6 bases from J; junction bases left unmatched: 0. The CDR3 has 11 amino acids. The CDR3: CAIGQGAEAFF. CDR3 nucleotide sequence: TGTGCCATCGGACAGGGGGCTGAAGCTTTCTTT.

The chain couples TRBV29-1 to TRBJ2-1; 10 bases map to TRBD2. This CDR3 contains 17 residues. Germline trimming cut 1 base from V and 7 bases from J; bases unmatched to any gene: 13. Germline V lookup: CDR1 SQVTM, CDR2 ANQGSEA. The CDR3 reads CSVEAIIAGGGLNEQFF. The CDR3 DNA reads as TGCAGCGTTGAAGCAATAATAGCGGGGGGTGGGTTAAATGAGCAGTTCTTC.

This sequence joins TRBV6-1 and TRBJ1-6; D not resolved. Germline CDR1 MNHNS, CDR2 SASEGT. The CDR3 has 15 amino acids. Trimming cost V 10 bases and J 0 bases, with 13 bases left between them. Here the CDR3 DNA reads TGTGCCACCCCAAGAGGGAGCTCCTATAATTCACCCCTCCACTTT. Its protein product is CATPRGSSYNSPLHF.

This sequence joins TRBV4-1 and TRBJ2-3, with TRBD2 matching over 8 bases. The length of the CDR3 is 14 residues. Germline trimming cut 8 bases from V and 6 bases from J; bases unmatched to any gene: 10. Germline values: CDR1 MGHRA, CDR2 YSYEKL. CDR3 DNA: TGCGCCAGCCACCGGGGGGGAGGTGTCGATACGCAGTATTTT. Translation gives CASHRGGGVDTQYF.

This sequence joins TRBV7-8 and TRBJ2-1; the match to TRBD1 covers 11 bases. Losses at the gene ends were 1 base for V and 9 bases for J; bases not matched to a gene: 2. Germline values: CDR1 SGHVS, CDR2 FQNEAQ. The CDR3 runs 14 residues. CDR3 coding DNA: TGTGCCAGCAGCTTAGGAGGGACAGGGGGTGAGCAGTTCTTC. It yields the protein CASSLGGTGGEQFF.